This T cell receptor (beta chain) was recovered during a study of siplizumab effects on memory and regulatory T cells. Sequencing used immunoSEQ multiplex PCR; TCRdb keeps in-frame clones, though not all of them. The data show tens of thousands of clones, around 96% seen once. CDR3 size: 14 residues. From germline, CDR1 is SEHNR and CDR2 FQNEAQ (reference sequence). V gave up 5 bases and J gave up 2 bases; unmatched junction bases: 4. The clonotype comes from a human donor in good health. This chain connects TRBV7-9 to TRBJ2-7; 9 bases are shared with TRBD1. The sequencing sample was made of naive CD8+ T cells sorted from blood. The CDR3 DNA follows: TGTGCCAGCAGCGCAGGGACAGGGCCCTACGAGCAGTACTTC. This translates into CASSAGTGPYEQYF. The full variable domain, with the rest looked up from reference TRBV7-9 and TRBJ2-7, is DTGVSQNPRHKITKRGQNVTFRCDPISEHNRLYWYRQTLGQGPEFLTYFQNEAQLEKSRLLSDRFSAERPKGSFSTLEIQRTEQGDSAMYLCASSAGTGPYEQYFGPGTRLTVT.